This T cell receptor (beta chain) was sequenced during a study of tissue T cells after allogeneic stem cell transplantation. Libraries were prepared by immunoSEQ multiplex PCR; TCRdb keeps only in-frame clonotypes and omits some of them. Among around 3,100 clones listed, under 50% were seen once. Noted time point: mouse harvest day 14 after allogeneic transplant. Tail vein injection delivered 10^7 T-cell-depleted bone marrow cells and 10^6 splenic CD5+ T cells. This mouse GVHD model was MHC-mismatched B6 to BALB/c, profiled day 7 or 14. The CDR3 consists of 14 residues. V lost 0 bases and J lost 0, with 5 bases in between. CDR1 and CDR2 from the germline V gene are NNHNN and SYGAGS (reference sequence). Regarding the study as a whole: TCR repertoires tracked anatomic similarity, regardless of disease or transplant status. Few T cell clones were shared across patients, but motif clusters showed tissue-specific shared signatures.

Worth noting for this clone: The antigen is unknown. Mouse names are used for the genes. The read ends 1 residue early relative to the CDR3; the germline J gene fills the gap.

Sequencing was carried out using lymph node tissue. This clonotype originated in a female BALB/c mouse given C57BL/6 T cells with graft-versus-host disease after an allogeneic hematopoietic cell transplant. This chain joins TRBV13-2 and TRBJ2-3; D gene unclear. CDR3 amino acids: CASGDVGSAETLYF. CDR3 bases read: TGTGCCAGCGGTGATGTCGGGAGTGCAGAAACGCTGTAT.